This T cell receptor beta chain was captured in a study of blood T cell repertoires in COVID-19. TCRdb's table, derived via immunoSEQ multiplex PCR, lists solely in-frame clones and lacks some. Among about 350,000 clones, 87% were seen once, and the ten largest hold under 3%. V gave up 3 bases and J gave up 7 bases; unmatched junction bases: 5. CDR3 length: 14 residues. From germline, CDR1 is SGHRS and CDR2 YFSETQ. V is TRBV5-1 and J is TRBJ2-1; TRBD1 matches at 9 bases. The clonotype originates from a woman in her 30s who had recovered from COVID-19. The sample consisted of PBMCs or T cells enriched from blood (not recorded which). The CDR3 sequence is CASSSGTGLNEQFF. The CDR3 DNA reads TGCGCCAGCAGCTCCGGGACAGGGTTGAATGAGCAGTTCTTC.